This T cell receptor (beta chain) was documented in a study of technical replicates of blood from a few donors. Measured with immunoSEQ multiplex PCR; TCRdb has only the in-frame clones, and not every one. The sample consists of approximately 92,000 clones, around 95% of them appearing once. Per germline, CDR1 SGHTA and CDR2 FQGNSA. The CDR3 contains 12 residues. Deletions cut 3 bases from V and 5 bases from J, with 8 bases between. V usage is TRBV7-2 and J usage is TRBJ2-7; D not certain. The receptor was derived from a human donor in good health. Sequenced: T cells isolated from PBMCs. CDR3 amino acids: CASSFSVDEQYF. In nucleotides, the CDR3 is TGTGCCAGCAGCTTTAGTGTCGACGAGCAGTACTTC.